Described below is a single TCR beta chain sequence and its context. This clonotype was counted between two and nine times. The target of this receptor is not known. It has no much larger one-base neighbor in the sample; base qualities were not kept. The data stem from a study of T cell repertoires in cytomegalovirus infection (dated by TCRdb to the late 2010s). With regard to the full study: The peptide stimulations were aimed at well-studied HLA-B-restricted epitopes as well as recently identified HLA-C-restricted CMV epitopes, whose presentation resists viral immunomodulation. Because public TCR beta signatures pointed to carriage of CMV infection together with the matching HLA type, the HLA type of each donor mattered for the analysis.

These reads were obtained on an Illumina HiSeq 1500. The raw public data were reprocessed by TCRdb itself: fastp quality trimming at Q25, MiXCR clonotype calling, in-frame beta chains only. Merged by CDR3 protein, the rows form single entries marked with the most common genes and DNA. Present in this sample are about 270,000 distinct CDR3 sequences, around 20% of which were seen just once. Of the sample, roughly a fifth is held by the ten largest clones. Here is what the overall study found, with its caveats: The ex vivo response was dominated by HLA-C-restricted CMV-specific TCR beta clonotypes, and the single most frequent clonotype in two of eight donors was supplied by these HLA-C-restricted clonotypes. In both this cohort and an independent roughly 350-donor cohort, the cumulative frequency of public TCR beta family members distinguished carriers of CMV infection plus the relevant HLA type.

According to the study, the label for this sample's treatment or condition signals: in vitro stimulation with specific CMV peptide epitopes to enrich CMV-specific T cells. The germline V gene (reference sequence) supplies CDR1 LNHDA and CDR2 SQIVND. For this chain, trimming is 6 bases at the V end and 4 bases at the J end, and the number of junction bases without a gene match is 2. Taken from cysteine to phenylalanine, the CDR3 has 13 residues. The read is trimmed to its CDR3 DNA, 39 bases read in frame from base 1. The source was cultured PBMCs, collected from culture after CMV antigen stimulation. The TCR originated in a human donor in good health (CMV status not recorded). Some clones in this sample may be carry-over from other donors' samples. The chain was built from TRBV19 and TRBJ1-1; 10 central bases correspond to TRBD1. The DNA sequence reads TGTGCCAGTAGGGGACAGGGGACCACTGAAGCTTTCTTT. Its protein product is CASRGQGTTEAFF.